Shown below are 32 T cell receptor beta chains from a single sample sequenced in a study of human T cells and chemical hapten exposure. Time point given: pre-sensitization, week 0. Treatment: therapeutic diphenylcyclopropenone sensitization with weekly scalp DPC. MiXCR, applied by TCRdb to the RACE reads, yields one record per CDR3 protein. The sample contains roughly 110,000 distinct CDR3 sequences, 9.5% to 15% of which appear only once. The sample here was whole blood, taken in connection with sensitization to the hapten diphenylcyclopropenone (DPC). The receptor source for this set is a woman in her fifties or sixties with alopecia areata. Some clones in this sample may be carry-over from other donors' samples.

This clonotype was seen a handful of times. The chain joins TRBV12-3 or TRBV12-4 to TRBJ2-3; D might be TRBD2 (5 bases). Trimming removed 6 bases at V and 6 bases at J, with 10 bases between. The CDR3 runs 12 residues. The DNA for the CDR3 is TGTGCCAGCAGGACTACCTCGGATACGCAGTATTTT. This translates into CASRTTSDTQYF.

This chain connects TRBV7-9 to TRBJ1-5; D gene ambiguous. V dropped 5 bases and J dropped 0 bases, with 17 bases sitting between them. Germline V gene lookup returns CDR1 SEHNR and CDR2 FQNEAQ (reference sequence). CDR3 size: 17 residues. The CDR3 DNA reads TGTGCCAGCAGCACTCTAGAGGGCGGAGCTAGCAATCAGCCCCAGCATTTT. Protein sequence: CASSTLEGGASNQPQHF.

This clonotype was seen many times. J is TRBJ2-3 and V is TRBV20-1; 8 nucleotides match TRBD1. Germline CDR1 is DFQATT and CDR2 is SNEGSKA (reference sequence). The V and J ends lost 3 bases and 1 base, in that order; junction bases with no gene match: 12. This CDR3 has 17 amino acids. The CDR3 nucleotides read TGCAGTGCTAGCCCCCTCGACAGGGGAAAGGGCACAGATACGCAGTATTTT. Its translation is CSASPLDRGKGTDTQYF.

This rearrangement joins TRBV7-9 to TRBJ1-4; no definite D call. This CDR3 comprises 11 residues. CDR1 is SEHNR and CDR2 is FQNEAQ in the germline V gene (reference sequence). The V gene lost 4 bases and the J gene lost 8 bases, with 5 bases spanning the gap. For the CDR3, the DNA is TGTGCCAGCAGCTCCCCGGAAAAACTGTTTTTT. Amino acid sequence: CASSSPEKLFF.

This chain connects TRBV7-2 to TRBJ2-5; 9 nucleotides match TRBD2. The CDR3 sequence is 16 residues long. With V trimmed by 0 bases and J by 1 base, 3 bases remained unmatched. Germline CDR1 SGHTA, CDR2 FQGNSA. The CDR3 coding sequence is TGTGCCAGCAGCTTAGCCTCAGCGGGGGGCCAAGAGACCCAGTACTTC. Translation: CASSLASAGGQETQYF.

This clonotype has a count of ten or more. V usage is TRBV18 and J usage is TRBJ1-3; 7 bases map to TRBD1. CDR3 length: 14 residues. Germline V gives CDR1 KGHSH, CDR2 LQKENI. Unmatched junction bases numbered 6, after V lost 6 bases and J lost 4 bases. The DNA for the CDR3 is TGTGCCAGCTCCCCCGGGACAGAAGGAAACACCATATATTTT. This sequence encodes CASSPGTEGNTIYF.

This clonotype was detected only a few times. This chain joins TRBV6-5 and TRBJ1-3; possibly TRBD1 for D (5 bases). The length of the CDR3 is 18 residues. Trimming took 0 bases from V and 0 from J, leaving 15 bases between them. Germline V gives CDR1 MNHEY, CDR2 SVGAGI. The CDR3 reads CASSYSVSRDHSGNTIYF. The CDR3 bases are TGTGCCAGCAGTTACTCGGTGTCCCGGGACCACTCTGGAAACACCATATATTTT.

The chain employs TRBV20-1 and TRBJ1-4; TRBD1 agrees at 8 bases. The V gene's germline CDR1 is DFQATT and CDR2 SNEGSKA (reference sequence). The CDR3 consists of 13 residues. V was pared by 4 bases and J by 8 bases, with 6 bases of the junction left unmatched. In DNA, the CDR3 is TGCAGTGCTAAGGACAGGGCGGACGAAAAACTGTTTTTT. Encoded protein: CSAKDRADEKLFF.

The rearrangement links TRBV3-1 to TRBJ2-3; no clear D gene. Germline V lookup: CDR1 LGHDT, CDR2 YNNKEL (reference sequence). The V and J ends lost 1 base and 0 bases respectively, with 14 bases between them. The CDR3 contains 17 residues. The CDR3 is CASSQALVGSSTDTQYF. The CDR3 region has the DNA TGTGCCAGCAGCCAAGCCCTTGTTGGCTCTAGCACAGATACGCAGTATTTT.

This clonotype was seen a handful of times. V gene TRBV7-2 combines with J gene TRBJ2-5; D is uncertain. V dropped 1 base and J dropped 4 bases, with 10 bases sitting between them. Germline CDR1 reads SGHTA; CDR2 reads FQGNSA. This CDR3 has 14 amino acids. The CDR3 region is CASSLGPVTETQYF. CDR3 nucleotides: TGTGCCAGCAGCTTAGGCCCAGTCACAGAGACCCAGTACTTC.

This clonotype was seen many times. The V gene is TRBV5-4, the J gene TRBJ2-7, with D hard to call. Germline V lookup: CDR1 SGHNT, CDR2 YYREEE (reference sequence). The CDR3 is 13 amino acids. V was trimmed by 4 bases and J by 4 bases, leaving 12 bases between them. The chain's CDR3 is CASSPSQLYEQYF. Written as DNA, the CDR3 is TGTGCCAGCAGCCCTTCCCAGTTGTACGAGCAGTACTTC.

This chain connects TRBV3-1 to TRBJ1-2; the match to TRBD1 covers 8 bases. The ends lost 4 bases at V and 2 bases at J; junction bases unmatched: 6. The length of the CDR3 is 15 residues. Germline CDR1 and CDR2: LGHDT and YNNKEL (reference sequence). The CDR3 DNA reads TGTGCCAGCAGCCCGGGACAGGAAAAAAACTATGGCTACACCTTC. Translation gives CASSPGQEKNYGYTF.

The V call is TRBV11-1, the J call TRBJ2-3, with D perhaps assigned TRBD1 or TRBD2 (5 bases each). The CDR3 is 14 amino acids. V lost 5 bases and J lost 5, with 14 bases in between. In germline, CDR1 is SGHAT, CDR2 FQDESV (reference sequence). The chain's CDR3 is CASSQQGPRDTQYF. CDR3 DNA: TGTGCCAGCAGCCAGCAGGGACCGCGAGATACGCAGTATTTT. Using reference TRBV11-1 and TRBJ2-3 for the parts outside the CDR3, the full variable domain is EAEVAQSPRYKITEKSQAVAFWCDPISGHATLYWYRQILGQGPELLVQFQDESVVDDSQLPKDRFSAERLKGVDSTLKIQPAELGDSAMYLCASSQQGPRDTQYFGPGTRLTVL.

The chain uses TRBV20-1 and TRBJ1-4, with D unresolved. Germline CDR1 is DFQATT and CDR2 is SNEGSKA (reference sequence). Trimming shortened V by 2 bases and J by 7 bases, and 11 bases separated the two germline ends. The length of the CDR3 is 13 residues. CDR3 in amino acids: CSARLLESEKLFF. The DNA for the CDR3 is TGCAGTGCTAGACTTCTCGAGAGTGAAAAACTGTTTTTT.

This chain joins TRBV4-2 and TRBJ1-6; a possible D gene is TRBD1 (6 bases). The CDR3 covers 16 residues. The ends were cut back, 0 bases at V and 9 bases at J, with 15 bases in the middle. Per the germline V gene, CDR1 is LGHNA and CDR2 is YNFKEQ. The CDR3 loop is CASSQDYTGYSSPLHF. The CDR3 bases are TGTGCCAGCAGCCAAGATTATACAGGGTATTCTTCACCCCTCCACTTT.

The rearrangement links TRBV11-3 to TRBJ1-1, with D uncertain. V was pared by 2 bases and J by 3 bases, with 10 bases between. Per germline, CDR1 SGHNT and CDR2 YENEEA. The CDR3 is 14 amino acids. Written as DNA, the CDR3 is TGTGCCAGCAGCTTATCCGGGTTGCACACTGAAGCTTTCTTT. It encodes CASSLSGLHTEAFF.

The rearrangement joins TRBV7-8 to TRBJ2-5; TRBD2 matches 7 bases. From germline, CDR1 is SGHVS and CDR2 FQNEAQ. The CDR3 is made up of 14 amino acids. The junction had 3 bases not matched to a gene; V was cut back by 4 bases and J by 1 base. The CDR3 nucleotides are TGTGCCAGCAGCTCAGCGGGGACCCAAGAGACCCAGTACTTC. Residues: CASSSAGTQETQYF.

The chain uses TRBV5-1 and TRBJ1-3; unclear D gene. Trimming pared 0 bases from V and 2 bases from J, leaving 12 bases between. The CDR3 runs 16 residues. Germline V gene data show CDR1 as SGHRS and CDR2 as YFSETQ. The CDR3 region is CASSLEVGSPGNTIYF. The CDR3 coding sequence is TGCGCCAGCAGCTTGGAGGTGGGAAGTCCTGGAAACACCATATATTTT. The variable domain in full, completed from reference TRBV5-1 and TRBJ1-3, reads KAGVTQTPRYLIKTRGQQVTLSCSPISGHRSVSWYQQTPGQGLQFLFEYFSETQRNKGNFPGRFSGRQFSNSRSEMNVSTLELGDSALYLCASSLEVGSPGNTIYFGEGSWLTVV.

V is TRBV7-2 and J is TRBJ2-7; D possibly corresponds to TRBD1 (5 bases). There are 14 residues in the CDR3. From germline, CDR1 is SGHTA and CDR2 FQGNSA. V was pared by 1 base and J by 6 bases, with 13 bases between. The CDR3 nucleotides read TGTGCCAGCAGCTTAGGACAGAGCTTTTCCGAGCAGTACTTC. This sequence encodes CASSLGQSFSEQYF. The full variable domain, rest sourced from reference TRBV7-2 and TRBJ2-7, is GAGVSQSPSNKVTEKGKDVELRCDPISGHTALYWYRQSLGQGLEFLIYFQGNSAPDKSGLPSDRFSAERTGGSVSTLTIQRTQQEDSAVYLCASSLGQSFSEQYFGPGTRLTVT.

J is TRBJ1-2 and V is TRBV6-5; D is unresolved. V was shortened by 6 bases and J by 2 bases, with 16 bases between the two germline ends. There are 15 residues in the CDR3. CDR1 MNHEY and CDR2 SVGAGI come from the germline V gene. The CDR3 loop reads CASSRGSGSNYGYTF. The DNA for the CDR3 is TGTGCCAGCAGCCGTGGTTCGGGGTCCAACTATGGCTACACCTTC.

This clonotype was detected ten times or more. The chain recombines TRBV3-1 with TRBJ2-6, with a weak D call TRBD1 (5 bases). Per the germline V gene, CDR1 is LGHDT and CDR2 is YNNKEL (reference sequence). Trimming cost V 10 bases and J 0 bases, with 13 bases left between them. CDR3 length: 15 amino acids. The CDR3 sequence: CATAKGLSGANVLTF. CDR3 nucleotides: TGTGCCACCGCAAAGGGGCTCTCTGGGGCCAACGTCCTGACTTTC.

J is TRBJ1-4 and V is TRBV10-3; 8 bases are shared with TRBD1. The V and J ends lost 0 bases and 5 bases, in that order; junction bases with no gene match: 2. CDR3 length: 15 amino acids. Per germline, CDR1 ENHRY and CDR2 SYGVKD. The CDR3, as DNA: TGTGCCATCAGTGAGTCGGACAGGGAGAATGAAAAACTGTTTTTT. This translates into CAISESDRENEKLFF.

This clonotype was recorded a few times. The V call is TRBV28, the J call TRBJ2-3; the match to TRBD2 covers 7 bases. There are 15 residues in the CDR3. The germline CDR1 and CDR2 sequences are MDHEN and SYDVKM. The V and J ends lost 3 bases and 2 bases, in that order; junction bases with no gene match: 5. CDR3 amino acids: CASSFVGGATDTQYF. The DNA for the CDR3 is TGTGCCAGCAGTTTTGTGGGAGGGGCCACAGATACGCAGTATTTT.

V and J are TRBV7-2 and TRBJ2-3; D uncertain. V was clipped by 5 bases and J by 4 bases, with 7 bases between them. The CDR3 is 12 amino acids. Germline V gene data show CDR1 as SGHTA and CDR2 as FQGNSA. Here the CDR3 reads CASSPSSDTQYF. CDR3 coding DNA: TGTGCCAGCAGCCCCAGTTCAGATACGCAGTATTTT.

V gene TRBV24-1 combines with J gene TRBJ1-1; TRBD1 is a possible D gene (6 bases). V lost 4 bases and J 10 bases, leaving 15 bases between the germline ends. From germline, CDR1 is KGHDR and CDR2 SFDVKD. This CDR3 is 13 amino acids long. The CDR3 reads CATSDPAGASAFF. CDR3 DNA sequence: TGTGCCACCAGTGACCCAGCGGGGGCATCAGCTTTCTTT.

This clonotype was seen more than once but under ten times. The chain links TRBV7-8 to TRBJ2-7, with 7 positions matching TRBD1. The CDR3 runs 16 residues. Looked up from germline, CDR1 is SGHVS and CDR2 is FQNEAQ. Unmatched junction bases numbered 8, after V lost 1 base and J lost 2 bases. The CDR3 DNA reads as TGTGCCAGCAGCTTAGTTGGGACAGCATCAACCTACGAGCAGTACTTC. Its translation is CASSLVGTASTYEQYF. Combining the CDR3 with reference TRBV7-8 and TRBJ2-7 gives the whole variable domain GAGVSQSPRYKVAKRGQDVALRCDPISGHVSLFWYQQALGQGPEFLTYFQNEAQLDKSGLPSDRFFAERPEGSVSTLKIQRTQQEDSAVYLCASSLVGTASTYEQYFGPGTRLTVT.

This clonotype appeared many times. The genes are TRBV19 and TRBJ1-2, with D uncertain. Germline V gives CDR1 LNHDA, CDR2 SQIVND (reference sequence). The CDR3 extends over 15 amino acids. Deletions cut 4 bases from V and 2 bases from J, with 14 bases between. The CDR3 bases are TGTGCCAGTAGTACGTCAAGGGCCATCAACTATGGCTACACCTTC. Translation gives CASSTSRAINYGYTF.

The chain couples TRBV3-1 to TRBJ2-5, with D uncertain. This CDR3 spans 12 amino acids. Trimming took off 1 base at V and 5 bases at J, with 5 bases between the two ends. The germline V gene encodes CDR1 LGHDT and CDR2 YNNKEL (reference sequence). The DNA of the CDR3 is TGTGCCAGCAGCCAAGGGATGGAGACCCAGTACTTC. This gives the protein CASSQGMETQYF.

The rearrangement links TRBV2 to TRBJ2-2; 8 nucleotides line up with TRBD1. The ends lost 4 bases at V and 3 bases at J; junction bases unmatched: 13. CDR1 and CDR2 (germline): SNHLY, FYNNEI. The CDR3 contains 18 residues. CDR3 nucleotide sequence: TGTGCCAGCAGTGCCCTGGGCAGTGGACAGGGTTACACCGGGGAGCTGTTTTTT. It encodes CASSALGSGQGYTGELFF.

V gene TRBV18 combines with J gene TRBJ2-3, with D uncertain. Trimming cost V 6 bases and J 2 bases, with 6 bases left between them. There are 12 residues in the CDR3. The germline CDR1 and CDR2 sequences are KGHSH and LQKENI. CDR3 amino acids: CASSDPTDTQYF. Written as DNA, the CDR3 is TGTGCCAGCTCCGACCCCACAGATACGCAGTATTTT.

This clonotype has more than one count but fewer than ten. The rearrangement joins TRBV4-1 to TRBJ1-4, with D uncertain. Germline V gene data show CDR1 as MGHRA and CDR2 as YSYEKL. Trimming shortened V by 0 bases and J by 10 bases, and 12 bases separated the two germline ends. The CDR3 spans 14 residues. The CDR3 nucleotides read TGCGCCAGCAGCCAAGATCCGGTTTTGGTAAAACTGTTTTTT. The encoded protein is CASSQDPVLVKLFF.

This clonotype has only a few counts. The chain is built from TRBV5-1 and TRBJ2-3, with D possibly being TRBD1 or TRBD2 (5 bases each). V was pared by 0 bases and J by 0 bases, with 8 bases between. The CDR3 contains 15 residues. CDR1 SGHRS and CDR2 YFSETQ come from the germline V gene. Here the CDR3 reads CASSLEGTSTDTQYF. In DNA form, the CDR3 reads TGCGCCAGCAGCTTGGAGGGGACGAGCACAGATACGCAGTATTTT.